These 25 T cell receptor beta chains were sequenced from one sample in a study of beta chain features in type 1 diabetes. The isolated RNA, all of it, was reverse transcribed, so expressed TCRB transcripts were what got sequenced. TCRdb's copy holds only in-frame clones and misses some; the assay was immunoSEQ multiplex PCR. The sample consists of about 220,000 clones, around 9.9% of them appearing once. The sequenced material came from central memory CD4+ T cells from blood. The source of these receptors is a man aged 18 to 30 in good health.

This clone was counted a few times. This chain links TRBV7-8 with TRBJ2-3; TRBD2 aligns across 8 bases. V trimming: 3 bases; J trimming: 0 bases; junction bases outside the gene matches: 11. CDR3 length: 18 amino acids. Per the germline V gene, CDR1 is SGHVS and CDR2 is FQNEAQ. The CDR3 bases are TGTGCCAGCAGCTTGCCCCCCATTAGCGGGATTAGCACAGATACGCAGTATTTT. Its translation: CASSLPPISGISTDTQYF.

The V call is TRBV28, the J call TRBJ2-5; 7 positions match TRBD1. The J segment lost 1 base and the V segment lost 4 bases, leaving 3 bases of the junction unmatched. Germline lookup yields CDR1 MDHEN and CDR2 SYDVKM. This CDR3 has 14 residues. This CDR3 reads CASSSNRGQETQYF. The CDR3 DNA sequence: TGTGCCAGCAGTTCCAACAGGGGCCAAGAGACCCAGTACTTC.

This rearrangement joins TRBV7-2 to TRBJ1-5; 12 bases align to TRBD1. Looked up from germline, CDR1 is SGHTA and CDR2 is FQGNSA. This CDR3 is built from 16 residues. The V segment lost 5 bases and the J segment 3 bases; nucleotides outside the gene matches: 5. As DNA, the CDR3 is TGTGCCAGCAGCGCCGGGACAGGGGGCTTCAATCAGCCCCAGCATTTT. Residues: CASSAGTGGFNQPQHF. Variable domain in full (rest from reference TRBV7-2 and TRBJ1-5): GAGVSQSPSNKVTEKGKDVELRCDPISGHTALYWYRQSLGQGLEFLIYFQGNSAPDKSGLPSDRFSAERTGGSVSTLTIQRTQQEDSAVYLCASSAGTGGFNQPQHFGDGTRLSIL.

This clone was detected many times. This chain uses TRBV11-1 with TRBJ2-1; 14 bases are a match to TRBD2. The CDR3 is 18 residues long. The trim removed 5 bases at V and 5 bases at J, leaving 11 bases unmatched. Germline V gene sequence: CDR1 SGHAT, CDR2 FQDESV (reference sequence). CDR3 DNA: TGTGCCAGCAGCCCGAGACTAGCGGGAGGGTCGGCCGACAATGAGCAGTTCTTC. Translation: CASSPRLAGGSADNEQFF.

The table lists this clone with a few counts. The chain links TRBV7-2 to TRBJ2-1; 11 bases are a match to TRBD1. The CDR3 contains 15 residues. Per germline, CDR1 SGHTA and CDR2 FQGNSA. After removal of 7 bases from V and 9 bases from J, the junction contained 11 bases not matched to a gene. Here the CDR3 reads CASTFRTGGGVEQFF. The CDR3 region has the DNA TGTGCCAGCACCTTCCGGACAGGGGGCGGGGTTGAGCAGTTCTTC.

Of note for this clone: Other DNA sequences of this sample code for an identical CDR3. This rearrangement joins TRBV20-1 to TRBJ2-5; D unresolved. This CDR3 is built from 10 residues. The V gene's germline CDR1 is DFQATT and CDR2 SNEGSKA (reference sequence). Deletions cut 1 base from V and 5 bases from J, with 2 bases between. The chain's CDR3 is CSARGETQYF. The DNA of the CDR3 is TGCAGTGCTAGAGGGGAGACCCAGTACTTC.

This chain links TRBV15 with TRBJ2-1; 8 bases are a match to TRBD2. Germline-derived CDR1 and CDR2 are LNHNV and YYDKDF (reference sequence). The CDR3 spans 17 residues. V trimming: 0 bases; J trimming: 4 bases; junction bases outside the gene matches: 8. CDR3 DNA: TGTGCCACCAGCAGAGAAAGAACGCTAGCGGGTTACAATGAGCAGTTCTTC. Encoded protein: CATSRERTLAGYNEQFF.

This clone was seen ten or more times. The junction differs from germline at one of its ends, possibly a read error. The rearrangement links TRBV11-2 to TRBJ1-2; the D gene is possibly TRBD1 (5 bases). This CDR3 has 14 residues. The germline V gene has CDR1 SGHAT and CDR2 FQNNGV. CDR3 amino acids: CASSLDRTNSGYTF. The CDR3 DNA reads as TGTGCCAGCAGCTTAGATCGGACAAACTCTGGCTACACCTTC.

This clone was observed a handful of times. The chain is built from TRBV7-9 and TRBJ2-3; D perhaps matches TRBD2 (6 bases). Trimming pared 4 bases from V and 0 bases from J, leaving 8 bases between. CDR1 and CDR2 (germline): SEHNR, FQNEAQ (reference sequence). This CDR3 region has 14 residues. Here the CDR3 DNA reads TGTGCCAGCAGCTATAGCGGAAGCACAGATACGCAGTATTTT. Its translation: CASSYSGSTDTQYF.

About this clone itself: This may arise from a read error, as a much more abundant clone is one base away. The chain joins TRBV4-2 to TRBJ2-3; TRBD2 aligns across 11 bases. Germline loops: CDR1 LGHNA, CDR2 YNFKEQ. The CDR3 runs to 15 residues. The CDR3 DNA sequence: TGTGCCAGCAGCGCCGGGACTAGCGGACTTGATACGCAGAATTTT. This sequence encodes CASSAGTSGLDTQNF.

The rearrangement joins TRBV6-6 to TRBJ1-5; TRBD1 might be the D (6 bases). CDR3 length: 15 amino acids. V gave up 5 bases and J gave up 6 bases, with 17 bases separating them. In germline, CDR1 is MNHNY, CDR2 SVGAGI (reference sequence). The CDR3 region has the DNA TGTGCCAGCAGTGATACAGGGAGGGCAGGTCAGCCCCAGCATTTT. Amino acids: CASSDTGRAGQPQHF.

This chain joins TRBV6-1 and TRBJ1-1; unclear D gene. Trimming pared 7 bases from V and 0 bases from J, leaving 15 bases between. The CDR3 length is 15 residues. Germline-derived CDR1 and CDR2 are MNHNS and SASEGT. The CDR3 nucleotides are TGTGCCAGCAAGGAGGGATTAATGATGAACACTGAAGCTTTCTTT. The encoded protein is CASKEGLMMNTEAFF.

This chain uses TRBV6-6 with TRBJ2-3; maybe TRBD2 (6 bases). V dropped 6 bases and J dropped 6 bases, with 10 bases sitting between them. The CDR3 length is 12 residues. Germline-derived CDR1 and CDR2 are MNHNY and SVGAGI (reference sequence). The CDR3 sequence: CASRSTSDTQYF. CDR3 DNA: TGTGCCAGCAGATCCACTAGCGATACGCAGTATTTT.

For this clone: Distinct nucleotide sequences in the sample also encode this CDR3. The V and J genes are TRBV29-1 and TRBJ2-7; 7 nucleotides match TRBD1. Germline assignment: CDR1 SQVTM and CDR2 ANQGSEA. The V gene end was trimmed by 6 bases and the J gene end by 2 bases; junction bases not matched to a gene: 4. CDR3 size: 12 residues. The CDR3 nucleotides read TGCAGCGTCGGCGACAGGGCCTACGAGCAGTACTTC. Translation: CSVGDRAYEQYF.

V gene TRBV5-1 combines with J gene TRBJ2-1; D remains ambiguous. The V and J ends lost 0 bases and 9 bases respectively, with 16 bases between them. The CDR3 has 15 residues. Germline loops: CDR1 SGHRS, CDR2 YFSETQ. This CDR3 is CASSLGGATISEQFF. DNA of the CDR3: TGCGCCAGCAGCTTGGGCGGAGCCACAATTAGTGAGCAGTTCTTC.

V is TRBV28 and J is TRBJ2-3; D is perhaps TRBD1 (5 bases). V was shortened by 8 bases and J by 0 bases, with 12 bases between the two germline ends. The germline V gene encodes CDR1 MDHEN and CDR2 SYDVKM. The CDR3 has 14 residues. The chain's CDR3 is CASSQGFSTDTQYF. CDR3 nucleotides: TGTGCCAGCTCTCAGGGTTTTAGCACAGATACGCAGTATTTT.

This clone was counted between two and nine times. The gene calls are TRBV18 and TRBJ2-3; TRBD2 agrees at 8 bases. CDR3 length equals 14 residues. The germline V gene encodes CDR1 KGHSH and CDR2 LQKENI. V dropped 6 bases and J dropped 5; count of bases not matched to a gene: 7. This CDR3 reads CASSPTGGEDTQYF. In nucleotides, the CDR3 is TGTGCCAGCTCCCCTACGGGAGGGGAAGATACGCAGTATTTT.

This clone was counted between two and nine times. This chain uses TRBV28 with TRBJ2-5, with 13 bases that match TRBD2. Germline V gives CDR1 MDHEN, CDR2 SYDVKM. Germline trimming cut 10 bases from V and 1 base from J; bases unmatched to any gene: 3. The CDR3 extends over 14 amino acids. CDR3 loop: CATGLAGAQETQYF. CDR3 DNA: TGTGCCACCGGACTAGCGGGAGCCCAAGAGACCCAGTACTTC.

This clone was seen a few times. J is TRBJ2-7 and V is TRBV30; D is undetermined. The length of the CDR3 is 11 residues. CDR1 and CDR2 from the germline V gene are GTSNPN and SVGIG (reference sequence). Between the trimmed V and J ends, which lost 2 bases and 7 bases, there was a span of 9 bases. CDR3 coding DNA: TGTGCCTGGAGTAAATTTGAAGAGCAGTACTTC. The encoded protein is CAWSKFEEQYF.

This clone was seen repeatedly, ten times or more. The V gene is TRBV7-9, the J gene TRBJ1-4, with 9 bases fitting TRBD1. Trimming took 11 bases from V and 7 from J; bases not matched to a gene: 5. CDR1 is SEHNR and CDR2 is FQNEAQ in the germline V gene (reference sequence). The CDR3 length is 12 residues. The CDR3 region has the DNA TGTGCCCTAGCGGGACAGGGTGAAAAACTGTTTTTT. Translated: CALAGQGEKLFF.

This chain uses TRBV7-2 with TRBJ2-5; D is undetermined. The CDR3 extends over 14 amino acids. Per germline, CDR1 SGHTA and CDR2 FQGNSA. Trimming took off 2 bases at V and 4 bases at J, with 11 bases between the two ends. The CDR3 DNA reads TGTGCCAGCAGCTTATACCGGCCGGGAGAGACCCAGTACTTC. Protein product: CASSLYRPGETQYF.

The chain carries TRBV25-1 and TRBJ1-5; 7 bases line up with TRBD1. CDR3 size: 14 residues. Germline assignment: CDR1 MGHDK and CDR2 SYGVNS. Germline trimming cut 8 bases from V and 1 base from J; bases unmatched to any gene: 5. The CDR3, as DNA: TGTGCCAGCCAGAGACAGGGAAGCAATCAGCCCCAGCATTTT. This encodes CASQRQGSNQPQHF.

This clone was found a few times. V gene TRBV7-9 combines with J gene TRBJ2-5; D unclear. V was pared by 5 bases and J by 5 bases, with 18 bases between. The CDR3 loop spans 15 amino acids. Germline V gene lookup returns CDR1 SEHNR and CDR2 FQNEAQ (reference sequence). The CDR3 reads CASSPKTRLTETQYF. The CDR3 DNA is TGTGCCAGCAGCCCAAAAACGCGGCTCACGGAGACCCAGTACTTC.

A few counts support this clone. The CDR3 reads CASSLREDGTDTQYF. The DNA of the CDR3 is TGTGCCAGCAGCTTACGGGAGGATGGCACAGATACGCAGTATTTT. The chain recombines TRBV5-4 with TRBJ2-3, with 7 positions matching TRBD2. Germline CDR1 SGHNT, CDR2 YYREEE (reference sequence). V lost 2 bases and J lost 1; bases outside the gene matches: 4. This CDR3 is 15 amino acids long.

This clone was counted only a few times. The rearrangement links TRBV14 to TRBJ2-1, with TRBD2 matching over 7 bases. The germline V gene encodes CDR1 SGHDN and CDR2 FVKESK. The J segment lost 5 bases and the V segment lost 1 base, leaving 2 bases of the junction unmatched. The CDR3 length is 14 residues. The CDR3 DNA is TGTGCCAGCAGCCAAGGGGGGACTAACAATGAGCAGTTCTTC. As protein: CASSQGGTNNEQFF.